These 8 T cell receptor beta chains share one sample of origin, sequenced in a study of Graves' ophthalmopathy and Graves' hyperthyroidism. TCR beta CDR3 regions were amplified from RNA transcripts. First-round RT-PCR used HTBI primers; second-round multiplex PCR followed. TCRdb itself ran the multiplex PCR reads through MiXCR, one entry per CDR3 protein. The table records more than 550,000 distinct CDR3 sequences, roughly 41% of them present only once. The sequenced sample consisted of peripheral blood. Source of these receptors: an adult man with Graves' ophthalmopathy.

The chain is built from TRBV20-1 and TRBJ1-1; D not certain. Germline loops: CDR1 DFQATT, CDR2 SNEGSKA (reference sequence). Trimming cost V 3 bases and J 3 bases, with 14 bases left between them. This CDR3 spans 14 amino acids. CDR3 residues: CSASLRQSHTEAFF. The CDR3 nucleotides are TGCAGTGCTAGCCTGAGGCAATCTCACACTGAAGCTTTCTTT.

This clonotype was counted ten times or more. V and J are TRBV20-1 and TRBJ1-1, with D unclear. With 7 bases removed from V and 7 bases from J, the gap between germline ends came to 13 bases. The CDR3 covers 11 residues. CDR1 DFQATT and CDR2 SNEGSKA come from the germline V gene (reference sequence). CDR3 region: CSVLRVFEAFF. The DNA of the CDR3 is TGCAGTGTCCTGAGGGTGTTTGAAGCTTTCTTT.

This rearrangement joins TRBV20-1 to TRBJ2-7, with D possibly TRBD1 on 6 matching bases. The CDR3 spans 13 residues. Germline CDR1 reads DFQATT; CDR2 reads SNEGSKA (reference sequence). The ends were cut back, 3 bases at V and 3 bases at J, with 12 bases in the middle. The CDR3 nucleotides read TGCAGTGCTAGGGAGAGGGGGAACTACGAGCAGTACTTC. The encoded protein is CSARERGNYEQYF.

The sample holds a few counts of this clonotype. J is TRBJ1-1 and V is TRBV19, with TRBD1 matching over 10 bases. Germline values: CDR1 LNHDA, CDR2 SQIVND (reference sequence). The CDR3 sequence is 15 residues long. After removal of 4 bases from V and 7 bases from J, the junction contained 9 bases not matched to a gene. The CDR3 DNA follows: TGTGCCAGTAGTAGCGAGACAGGGGGCTCTATTGAAGCTTTCTTT. Translation: CASSSETGGSIEAFF.

On this clonotype: A read error may explain this, as a much larger clone is one base away. V usage is TRBV7-6 and J usage is TRBJ2-7, with unresolved D. The CDR3 loop spans 14 amino acids. Germline assignment: CDR1 SGHVS and CDR2 FNYEAQ. CDR3 coding DNA: TGTGCCAGCAGCGTAGGAGCTAGTTTCCACGAGCAGCACTTC. Translating it yields CASSVGASFHEQHF.

CDR3 amino acids: CASSLGPGASYEQYF. CDR3 sequence (DNA): TGTGCCAGCAGTTTAGGGCCAGGGGCTTCCTACGAGCAGTACTTC. This chain uses TRBV12-3 or TRBV12-4 with TRBJ2-7, with TRBD1 as a possible D gene (6 bases). The length of the CDR3 is 15 residues. V was cut by 1 base and J by 1 base, with 11 bases left in between.

The CDR3 here is CASSAGADEQYF. CDR3 nucleotide sequence: TGTGCCAGCTCAGCCGGAGCTGACGAGCAGTACTTC. The chain combines TRBV7-6 with TRBJ2-7; D ambiguous. From germline, CDR1 is SGHVS and CDR2 FNYEAQ. Trimming stripped 8 bases from V and 5 bases from J, with 13 bases between. This CDR3 is built from 12 residues. The variable domain in full, completed from reference TRBV7-6 and TRBJ2-7, reads GAGVSQSPRYKVTKRGQDVALRCDPISGHVSLYWYRQALGQGPEFLTYFNYEAQQDKSGLPNDRFSAERPEGSISTLTIQRTEQRDSAMYRCASSAGADEQYFGPGTRLTVT.

This clonotype was counted at least ten times. In DNA, the CDR3 is TGTGCCAGTAGGACGGGACAGGGGCTTGGCTACACCTTC. Amino acid sequence: CASRTGQGLGYTF. This chain connects TRBV19 to TRBJ1-2, with 10 bases that match TRBD1. V lost 6 bases, J lost 7 bases, and 5 bases stayed unmatched. The CDR3 has 13 residues. CDR1 is LNHDA, CDR2 SQIVND, per germline (reference sequence).